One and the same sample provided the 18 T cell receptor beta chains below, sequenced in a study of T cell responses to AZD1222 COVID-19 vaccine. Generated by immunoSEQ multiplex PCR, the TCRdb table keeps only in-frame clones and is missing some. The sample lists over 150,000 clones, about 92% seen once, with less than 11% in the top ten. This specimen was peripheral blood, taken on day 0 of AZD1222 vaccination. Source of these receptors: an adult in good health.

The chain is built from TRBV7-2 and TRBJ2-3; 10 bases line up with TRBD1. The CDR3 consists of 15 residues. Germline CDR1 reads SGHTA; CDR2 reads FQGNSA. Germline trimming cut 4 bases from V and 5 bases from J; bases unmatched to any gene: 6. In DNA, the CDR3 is TGTGCCAGCAGCTCCCGCGGGACAGGGGTAGATACGCAGTATTTT. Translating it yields CASSSRGTGVDTQYF.

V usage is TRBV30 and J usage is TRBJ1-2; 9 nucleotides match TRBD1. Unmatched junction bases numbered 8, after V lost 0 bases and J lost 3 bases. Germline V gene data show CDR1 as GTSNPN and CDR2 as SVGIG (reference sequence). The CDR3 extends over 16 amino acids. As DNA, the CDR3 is TGTGCCTGGAGTGTACTACAGGGGGCGAGGGACTATGGCTACACCTTC. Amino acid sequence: CAWSVLQGARDYGYTF.

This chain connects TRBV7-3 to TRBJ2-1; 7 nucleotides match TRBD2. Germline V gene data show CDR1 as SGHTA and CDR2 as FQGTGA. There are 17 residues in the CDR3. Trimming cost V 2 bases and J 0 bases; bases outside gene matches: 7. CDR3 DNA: TGTGCCAGCAGCTTACGGCCGGGGGGAACCTCCTACAATGAGCAGTTCTTC. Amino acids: CASSLRPGGTSYNEQFF. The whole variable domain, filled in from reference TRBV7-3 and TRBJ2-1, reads GAGVSQTPSNKVTEKGKYVELRCDPISGHTALYWYRQSLGQGPEFLIYFQGTGAADDSGLPNDRFFAVRPEGSVSTLKIQRTERGDSAVYLCASSLRPGGTSYNEQFFGPGTRLTVL.

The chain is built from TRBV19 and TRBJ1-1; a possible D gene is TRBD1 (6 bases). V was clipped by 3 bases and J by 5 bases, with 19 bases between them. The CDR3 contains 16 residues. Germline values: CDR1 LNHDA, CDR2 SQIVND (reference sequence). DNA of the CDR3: TGTGCCAGTAGTATTCTCCCAAAGGGAGGGGGAACTGAAGCTTTCTTT. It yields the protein CASSILPKGGGTEAFF.

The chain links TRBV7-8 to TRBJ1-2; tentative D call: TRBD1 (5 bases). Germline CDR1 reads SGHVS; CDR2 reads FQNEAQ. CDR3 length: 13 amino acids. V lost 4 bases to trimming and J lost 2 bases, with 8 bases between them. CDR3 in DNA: TGTGCCAGCAGCTGGGGCTCCAACTATGGCTACACCTTC. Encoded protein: CASSWGSNYGYTF.

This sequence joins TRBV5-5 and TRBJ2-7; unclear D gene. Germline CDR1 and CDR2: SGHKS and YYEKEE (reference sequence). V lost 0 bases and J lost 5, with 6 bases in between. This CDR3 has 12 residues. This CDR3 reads CASSLVVDEQYF. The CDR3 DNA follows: TGTGCCAGCAGCTTGGTTGTTGACGAGCAGTACTTC.

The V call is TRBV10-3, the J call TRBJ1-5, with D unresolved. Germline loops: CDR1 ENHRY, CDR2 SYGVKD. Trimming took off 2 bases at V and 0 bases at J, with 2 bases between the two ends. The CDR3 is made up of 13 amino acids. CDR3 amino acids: CAISENSNQPQHF. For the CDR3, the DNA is TGTGCCATCAGTGAGAATAGCAATCAGCCCCAGCATTTT.

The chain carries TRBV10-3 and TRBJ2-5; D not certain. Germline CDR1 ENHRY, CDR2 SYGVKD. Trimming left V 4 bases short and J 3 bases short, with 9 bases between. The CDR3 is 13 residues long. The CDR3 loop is CAISAAAEETQYF. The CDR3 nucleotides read TGTGCCATCAGTGCGGCGGCAGAAGAGACCCAGTACTTC.

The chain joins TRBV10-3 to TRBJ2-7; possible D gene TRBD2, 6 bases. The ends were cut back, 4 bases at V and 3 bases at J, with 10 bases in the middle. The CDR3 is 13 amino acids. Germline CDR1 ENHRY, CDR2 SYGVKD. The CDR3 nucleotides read TGTGCCATCAGTGGAATTAGCGGCTACGAGCAGTACTTC. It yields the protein CAISGISGYEQYF.

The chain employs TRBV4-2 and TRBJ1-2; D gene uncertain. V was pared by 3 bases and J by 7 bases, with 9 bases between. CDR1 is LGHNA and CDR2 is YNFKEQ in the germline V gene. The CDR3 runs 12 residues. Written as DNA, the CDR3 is TGTGCCAGCAGCCATCCTGAGGGTGGCTACACCTTC. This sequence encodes CASSHPEGGYTF.

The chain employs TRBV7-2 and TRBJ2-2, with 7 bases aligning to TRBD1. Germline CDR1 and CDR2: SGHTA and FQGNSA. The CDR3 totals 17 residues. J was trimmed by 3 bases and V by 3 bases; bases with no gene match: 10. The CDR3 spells CASSLNPGTVDTGELFF. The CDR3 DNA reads TGTGCCAGCAGCTTGAACCCCGGGACAGTGGACACCGGGGAGCTGTTTTTT.

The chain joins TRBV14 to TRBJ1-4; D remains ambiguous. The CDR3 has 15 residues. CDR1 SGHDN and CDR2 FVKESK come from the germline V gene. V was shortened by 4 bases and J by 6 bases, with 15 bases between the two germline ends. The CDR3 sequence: CASSLRPSKDEKLFF. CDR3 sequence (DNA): TGTGCCAGCAGCCTACGGCCCTCCAAGGATGAAAAACTGTTTTTT.

The CDR3 region has the DNA TGTGCCAGCTCATCTTTTCGTGCGGTCGGGAAAGGAGGGACCAACGTCCTGACTTTC. It encodes CASSSFRAVGKGGTNVLTF. This chain links TRBV18 with TRBJ2-6; perhaps TRBD2 as D (6 bases). CDR3 length equals 19 residues. Per the germline V gene, CDR1 is KGHSH and CDR2 is LQKENI. V was pared by 5 bases and J by 8 bases, with 28 bases between.

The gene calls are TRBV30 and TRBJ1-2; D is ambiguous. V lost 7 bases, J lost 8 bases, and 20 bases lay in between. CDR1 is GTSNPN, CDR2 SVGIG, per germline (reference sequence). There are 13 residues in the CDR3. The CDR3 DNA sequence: TGTGCCTTCTCCCGGACCCCTCAAGGGGGCTACACCTTC. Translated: CAFSRTPQGGYTF.

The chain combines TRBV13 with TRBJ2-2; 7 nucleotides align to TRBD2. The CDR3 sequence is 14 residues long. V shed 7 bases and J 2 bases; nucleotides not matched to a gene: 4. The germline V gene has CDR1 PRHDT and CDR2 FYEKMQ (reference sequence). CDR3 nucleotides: TGTGCCAGCAAAACGGGGGGTAACACCGGGGAGCTGTTTTTT. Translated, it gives CASKTGGNTGELFF.

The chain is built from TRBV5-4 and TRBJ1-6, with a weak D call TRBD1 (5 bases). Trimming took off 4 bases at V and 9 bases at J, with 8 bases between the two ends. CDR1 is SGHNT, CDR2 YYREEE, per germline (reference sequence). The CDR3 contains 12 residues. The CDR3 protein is CASSRGVSPLHF. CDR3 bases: TGTGCCAGCAGCCGAGGGGTTTCACCCCTCCACTTT.

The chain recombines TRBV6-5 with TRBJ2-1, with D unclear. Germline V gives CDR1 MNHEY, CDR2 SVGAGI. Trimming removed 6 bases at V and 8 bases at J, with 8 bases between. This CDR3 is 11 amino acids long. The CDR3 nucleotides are TGTGCCAGCAGCGGTTGGGATGAGCAGTTCTTC. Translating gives CASSGWDEQFF.

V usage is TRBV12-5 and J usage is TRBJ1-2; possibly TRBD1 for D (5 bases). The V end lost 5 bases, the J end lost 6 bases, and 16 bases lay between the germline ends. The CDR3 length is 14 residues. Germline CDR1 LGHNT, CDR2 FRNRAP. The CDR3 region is CASGPSTAYHGYTF. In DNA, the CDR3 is TGTGCTAGTGGTCCCTCGACAGCCTACCATGGCTACACCTTC.